These 26 T cell receptor beta chains came from one sample sequenced in a study of T-cell memory formation after mild COVID-19. Using its own MiXCR run on the 5' RACE reads, TCRdb lists one record per CDR3 protein. Here the sample spans over 70,000 distinct CDR3 sequences, around 16% being singletons. Source material: PBMCs or a T cell subset sorted from them (not recorded which). These receptors all stem from a man aged 18 to 29 who had mild COVID-19 (a few samples of this study predate the infection). Cell type and time point are not known.

This chain connects TRBV7-9 to TRBJ2-5; D gene ambiguous. Per the germline V gene, CDR1 is SEHNR and CDR2 is FQNEAQ (reference sequence). The CDR3 has 13 amino acids. Trimming shortened V by 5 bases and J by 2 bases, and 9 bases separated the two germline ends. The CDR3 nucleotides read TGTGCCAGCAGCACAAGGGTGCAAGAGACCCAGTACTTC. It translates to CASSTRVQETQYF.

The table lists this clonotype with a few counts. V gene TRBV4-1 combines with J gene TRBJ1-5; D is undetermined. Germline CDR1 is MGHRA and CDR2 is YSYEKL. This CDR3 contains 14 residues. The V end was cut by 0 bases, the J end by 4 bases, with 7 bases between. The CDR3 loop reads CASSQEAENQPQHF. The DNA for the CDR3 is TGCGCCAGCAGCCAAGAGGCCGAGAATCAGCCCCAGCATTTT.

The sample holds many counts of this clonotype. The chain uses TRBV7-6 and TRBJ2-3, with 11 bases that match TRBD1. V shed 5 bases and J 1 base; nucleotides not matched to a gene: 11. The CDR3 totals 18 residues. The germline gives CDR1 SGHVS, CDR2 FNYEAQ. The DNA for the CDR3 is TGTGCCAGCAGCCAAAGGACAGGGGGCGCCTTCGGCACAGATACGCAGTATTTT. Translation: CASSQRTGGAFGTDTQYF.

The V gene is TRBV4-3, the J gene TRBJ1-3; maybe TRBD1 (6 bases). V was clipped by 2 bases and J by 4 bases, with 12 bases between them. CDR1 and CDR2 (germline): LGHNA, YSLEER. The CDR3 is 15 amino acids. The DNA for the CDR3 is TGCGCCAGCAGCCAATTCCAGGGGCCGGGAAACACCATATATTTT. Residues: CASSQFQGPGNTIYF.

There are many counts of this clonotype. V is TRBV4-3 and J is TRBJ2-7; D not resolved. There are 15 residues in the CDR3. In germline, CDR1 is LGHNA, CDR2 YSLEER. V shed 3 bases and J shed 6 bases, with 18 bases lying between them. CDR3 DNA: TGCGCCAGCAGCCAGAGTTGGGGTGAAGGTTCCGAGCAGTACTTC. Amino acids: CASSQSWGEGSEQYF.

This clonotype was found a few times. This chain links TRBV5-1 with TRBJ1-1, with D maybe TRBD1 (6 bases). The length of the CDR3 is 13 residues. V lost 4 bases to trimming and J lost 1 base, with 8 bases between them. Germline V gene data show CDR1 as SGHRS and CDR2 as YFSETQ. CDR3 nucleotides: TGCGCCAGCAGCGGAGGGGGGAACACTGAAGCTTTCTTT. As protein: CASSGGGNTEAFF.

This clonotype was seen only once. The chain couples TRBV6-5 to TRBJ1-5; TRBD1 aligns across 7 bases. This CDR3 is 13 amino acids long. CDR1 MNHEY and CDR2 SVGAGI come from the germline V gene. J was trimmed by 8 bases and V by 5 bases; bases with no gene match: 6. CDR3 in amino acids: CASSPPQGKPQHF. DNA of the CDR3: TGTGCCAGCAGTCCACCACAGGGGAAGCCCCAGCATTTT.

The chain combines TRBV4-1 with TRBJ2-7; 7 bases fit TRBD1. Trimming at V came to 0 bases and at J to 3 bases, leaving 5 bases not matched to a gene. Per germline, CDR1 MGHRA and CDR2 YSYEKL. The CDR3 is 15 residues long. The CDR3 DNA reads as TGCGCCAGCAGCCAAGAGCGGACAGGTTACTACGAGCAGTACGTC. Its translation: CASSQERTGYYEQYV.

This rearrangement joins TRBV10-3 to TRBJ2-6; D gene uncertain. Trimming took off 4 bases at V and 2 bases at J, with 18 bases between the two ends. From germline, CDR1 is ENHRY and CDR2 SYGVKD. The CDR3 extends over 18 amino acids. This chain's CDR3 is CAISAVHRAIAGANVLTF. The CDR3 DNA reads TGTGCCATCAGTGCCGTCCACCGCGCCATTGCTGGGGCCAACGTCCTGACTTTC.

This clonotype occurred a few times. The chain links TRBV6-5 to TRBJ2-7; tentatively, D is TRBD1 or TRBD2 (5 bases each). The CDR3 runs to 12 residues. Germline V CDR1 and CDR2: MNHEY, SVGAGI. V was pared by 7 bases and J by 1 base, with 8 bases between. The CDR3 sequence: CASMRGSYEQYF. The CDR3 DNA reads TGTGCCAGCATGAGGGGTTCCTACGAGCAGTACTTC.

The chain is built from TRBV10-3 and TRBJ2-1; D unclear. The CDR3 is 13 residues long. Germline CDR1 ENHRY, CDR2 SYGVKD. The V end lost 8 bases, the J end lost 0 bases, and 8 bases lay between the germline ends. CDR3 region: CAIGIYSYNEQFF. The CDR3 region has the DNA TGTGCCATCGGGATCTACTCCTACAATGAGCAGTTCTTC.

The chain has TRBV5-1 and TRBJ2-3, with 10 bases matching TRBD2. Trimming at V came to 1 base and at J to 4 bases, leaving 6 bases not matched to a gene. The CDR3 loop spans 16 amino acids. The germline gives CDR1 SGHRS, CDR2 YFSETQ. The CDR3 region is CASSLWLAGAPDTQYF. The CDR3 nucleotides are TGCGCCAGCAGCTTGTGGCTAGCGGGGGCCCCAGATACGCAGTATTTT.

The chain recombines TRBV20-1 with TRBJ2-1; TRBD2 aligns across 14 bases. J gave up 0 bases and V 5 bases, and 9 bases lay outside the gene matches. CDR1 DFQATT and CDR2 SNEGSKA come from the germline V gene (reference sequence). CDR3 length: 18 amino acids. CDR3 sequence: CSASGTSGGTTSYNEQFF. The CDR3 DNA reads TGCAGTGCTTCCGGGACTAGCGGGGGCACAACCTCCTACAATGAGCAGTTCTTC.

A few counts support this clonotype. The V call is TRBV10-3, the J call TRBJ2-3; D gene ambiguous. In germline, CDR1 is ENHRY, CDR2 SYGVKD. The CDR3 spans 15 residues. Trimming removed 4 bases at V and 0 bases at J, with 11 bases between. CDR3 in DNA: TGTGCCATCAGTGGGCAGGAGACTAGCACAGATACGCAGTATTTT. Translation gives CAISGQETSTDTQYF.

This clonotype was seen a few times. The chain combines TRBV5-6 with TRBJ2-5; 7 bases line up with TRBD2. The CDR3 spans 15 residues. The junction had 4 bases not matched to a gene; V was cut back by 0 bases and J by 2 bases. Germline CDR1 reads SGHDT; CDR2 reads YYEEEE. CDR3: CASSLGLALQETQYF. The CDR3 nucleotides are TGTGCCAGCAGCTTGGGACTAGCCCTGCAAGAGACCCAGTACTTC. Full variable domain (outside the CDR3, taken from reference TRBV5-6 and TRBJ2-5): DAGVTQSPTHLIKTRGQQVTLRCSPKSGHDTVSWYQQALGQGPQFIFQYYEEEERQRGNFPDRFSGHQFPNYSSELNVNALLLGDSALYLCASSLGLALQETQYFGPGTRLLVL.

This chain links TRBV7-6 with TRBJ2-7; D is unresolved. V was trimmed by 1 base and J by 0 bases, leaving 10 bases between them. CDR3 length: 15 amino acids. Germline V CDR1 and CDR2: SGHVS, FNYEAQ. The CDR3, as DNA: TGTGCCAGCAGCTTAGTGGGATCCAGCTCCTACGAGCAGTACTTC. Protein: CASSLVGSSSYEQYF.

This chain links TRBV5-6 with TRBJ1-2; D not resolved. Germline CDR1 reads SGHDT; CDR2 reads YYEEEE. This CDR3 is 13 amino acids long. V lost 2 bases, J lost 8 bases, and 13 bases lay in between. CDR3 sequence (DNA): TGTGCCAGCAGCTTTTCGGACCTCGGCGGCTACACCTTC. Its translation: CASSFSDLGGYTF.

This clonotype has more than one count but fewer than ten. The chain recombines TRBV20-1 with TRBJ1-6; D not certain. The CDR3 is 16 residues long. Germline CDR1 and CDR2: DFQATT and SNEGSKA (reference sequence). V lost 0 bases and J 6 bases, leaving 15 bases between the germline ends. The CDR3 DNA sequence: TGCAGTGCTAGAGATGCAGTAGAGGGTGGTAATTCACCCCTCCACTTT. Its protein is CSARDAVEGGNSPLHF.

The chain is built from TRBV30 and TRBJ2-7; a weak D match, TRBD2 (5 bases). This CDR3 contains 12 residues. The V gene lost 1 base and the J gene lost 3 bases, with 7 bases spanning the gap. Germline CDR1 reads GTSNPN; CDR2 reads SVGIG (reference sequence). The CDR3 is CAWSDGDYEQYF. DNA for the CDR3: TGTGCCTGGAGTGACGGGGACTACGAGCAGTACTTC.

The chain uses TRBV7-9 and TRBJ2-3; TRBD1 matches 9 bases. The V segment lost 5 bases and the J segment 1 base; nucleotides outside the gene matches: 7. CDR1 is SEHNR and CDR2 is FQNEAQ in the germline V gene (reference sequence). The CDR3 runs 16 residues. The DNA of the CDR3 is TGTGCCAGCAGCCCGGACAGGGGCATAGGCACAGATACGCAGTATTTT. Amino acid sequence: CASSPDRGIGTDTQYF.

This clonotype appeared many times. V is TRBV6-5 and J is TRBJ1-1, with 7 bases that match TRBD1. With 6 bases clipped from V and 0 bases from J, the junction kept 4 bases outside the gene matches. Germline CDR1 is MNHEY and CDR2 is SVGAGI. This CDR3 has 14 amino acids. CDR3 DNA: TGTGCCAGCAGCCCGACAGGGTTGAACACTGAAGCTTTCTTT. Its translation is CASSPTGLNTEAFF.

This clonotype has at least ten counts. This chain uses TRBV5-6 with TRBJ2-7, with 8 bases fitting TRBD1. This CDR3 region has 14 residues. Germline V gene data show CDR1 as SGHDT and CDR2 as YYEEEE. J gave up 2 bases and V 3 bases, and 4 bases lay outside the gene matches. The DNA of the CDR3 is TGTGCCAGCAGCTACGGACAGGGAGCCTACGAGCAGTACTTC. Protein sequence: CASSYGQGAYEQYF. The full variable domain, completed using reference TRBV5-6 and TRBJ2-7, is DAGVTQSPTHLIKTRGQQVTLRCSPKSGHDTVSWYQQALGQGPQFIFQYYEEEERQRGNFPDRFSGHQFPNYSSELNVNALLLGDSALYLCASSYGQGAYEQYFGPGTRLTVT.

V usage is TRBV7-2 and J usage is TRBJ2-3; D might be TRBD2 (5 bases). V lost 5 bases, J lost 0 bases, and 15 bases lay in between. Germline lookup yields CDR1 SGHTA and CDR2 FQGNSA. CDR3 length equals 16 residues. CDR3 amino acids: CASSRGGLLSTDTQYF. The CDR3 bases are TGTGCCAGCAGCCGGGGTGGGTTGTTAAGCACAGATACGCAGTATTTT.

The chain uses TRBV6-5 and TRBJ1-1; unclear D gene. This CDR3 is built from 11 residues. The ends were cut back, 8 bases at V and 1 base at J, with 5 bases in the middle. Germline assignment: CDR1 MNHEY and CDR2 SVGAGI. CDR3 loop: CASRANTEAFF. The CDR3 nucleotides read TGTGCCAGCCGGGCGAACACTGAAGCTTTCTTT.

This clonotype was seen only a few times. The CDR3 sequence: CASSQDPQQGVSYEQYF. For the CDR3, the DNA is TGCGCCAGCAGCCAGGATCCCCAACAGGGGGTTTCCTACGAGCAGTACTTC. The chain joins TRBV4-1 to TRBJ2-7, with 8 bases aligning to TRBD1. V shed 3 bases, J shed 1 base, and the junction held 11 bases outside the gene matches. The CDR3 contains 17 residues. From germline, CDR1 is MGHRA and CDR2 YSYEKL.

The chain employs TRBV20-1 and TRBJ2-7, with TRBD2 matching 10 bases. V was pared by 2 bases and J by 0 bases, with 7 bases of the junction left unmatched. Per the germline V gene, CDR1 is DFQATT and CDR2 is SNEGSKA (reference sequence). This CDR3 comprises 16 residues. CDR3 bases: TGCAGTGCTAGACGCCCAGCGGGGGGGAGCTCCTACGAGCAGTACGTC. It encodes CSARRPAGGSSYEQYV.